This TCR beta chain was captured in a study of T cells in Graves' hyperthyroidism and ophthalmopathy. A NOSPECS grade of at least 4, a Clinical Activity Score of at least 3 and duration under 3 months were recorded in ophthalmopathy patients. Used for diagnoses were clinical symptoms, serum thyroxine and TRAb, thyroid ultrasound and orbital computed tomography. PBMCs stemmed from around 10 ml fresh peripheral blood. Germline CDR1 is DFQATT and CDR2 is SNEGSKA (reference sequence). Trimming took off 3 bases at V and 4 bases at J, with 15 bases between the two ends. The CDR3 runs to 14 residues. This clonotype was detected a few times. Amplification yielded TCR beta CDR3 regions, with RNA transcripts as the source. During a first-round RT-PCR of the TCR CDR3, the HTBI primer set was used. TCRdb processed the multiplex PCR reads anew with MiXCR; each CDR3 protein has one entry. The sample has 600,000 to 700,000 distinct CDR3 sequences, roughly 14% seen once.

The specimen was blood. This rearrangement joins TRBV20-1 to TRBJ1-2; the D is unclear. The receptor was derived from a woman aged 40 to 50 with Graves' ophthalmopathy. Written as DNA, the CDR3 is TGCAGTGCTAGGGAAGGCGGGGTGGGCTATGGCTACACCTTC. Encoded protein: CSAREGGVGYGYTF.